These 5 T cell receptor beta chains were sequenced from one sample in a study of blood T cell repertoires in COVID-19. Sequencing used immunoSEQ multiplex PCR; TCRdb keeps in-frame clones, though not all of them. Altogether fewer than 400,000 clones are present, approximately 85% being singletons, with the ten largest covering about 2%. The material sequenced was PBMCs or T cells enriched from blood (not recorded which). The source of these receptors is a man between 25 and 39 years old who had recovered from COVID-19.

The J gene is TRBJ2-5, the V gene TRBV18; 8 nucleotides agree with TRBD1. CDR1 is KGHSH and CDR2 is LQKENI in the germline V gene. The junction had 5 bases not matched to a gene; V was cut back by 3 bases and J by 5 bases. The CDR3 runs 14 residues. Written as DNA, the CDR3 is TGTGCCAGCTCACCGACAGGGGTCGGCGAGACCCAGTACTTC. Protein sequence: CASSPTGVGETQYF.

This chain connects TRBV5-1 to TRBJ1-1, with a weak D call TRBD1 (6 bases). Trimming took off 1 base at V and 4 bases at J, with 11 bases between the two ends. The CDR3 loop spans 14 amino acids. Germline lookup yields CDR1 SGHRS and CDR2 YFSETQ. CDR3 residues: CASSLLGAPTEAFF. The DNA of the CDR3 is TGCGCCAGCAGCTTGCTGGGGGCGCCCACTGAAGCTTTCTTT.

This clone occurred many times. The CDR3 protein is CASSPGQGGELFF. DNA of the CDR3: TGTGCCAGCAGCCCCGGACAGGGCGGGGAGCTGTTTTTT. The chain joins TRBV3-1 (or the pseudogene TRBV3-2) to TRBJ2-2; the match to TRBD1 covers 8 bases. With V trimmed by 4 bases and J by 7 bases, 2 bases remained unmatched. Germline V gene data show CDR1 as LGHDT and CDR2 as YNNKEL (reference sequence). This CDR3 contains 13 residues.

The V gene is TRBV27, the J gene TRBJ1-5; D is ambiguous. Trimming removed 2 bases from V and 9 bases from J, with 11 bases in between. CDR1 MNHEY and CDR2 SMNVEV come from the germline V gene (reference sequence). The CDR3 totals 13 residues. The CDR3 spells CASSLTPAGPQHF. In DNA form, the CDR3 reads TGTGCCAGCAGTTTAACCCCCGCAGGGCCCCAGCATTTT.

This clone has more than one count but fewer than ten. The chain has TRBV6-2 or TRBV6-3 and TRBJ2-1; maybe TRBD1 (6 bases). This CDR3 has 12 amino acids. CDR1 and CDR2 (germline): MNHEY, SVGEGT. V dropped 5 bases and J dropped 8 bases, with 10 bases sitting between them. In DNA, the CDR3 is TGTGCCAGCAGTATAGACAGGCATGAGCAGTTCTTC. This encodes CASSIDRHEQFF.